The TCR beta chain under discussion was sequenced for a study of OX40 agonist ivuxolimab in advanced cancers. Study background: At 0.01 to 10 mg/kg, ivuxolimab was administered intravenously to patients every 2 weeks.

Produced via immunoSEQ multiplex PCR; TCRdb's table is partial and in-frame only. The sample includes about 83,000 clones, 85% of them seen just once. The CDR3 has 16 amino acids. The V gene's germline CDR1 is SGHTA and CDR2 FQGNSA. Trimming pared 5 bases from V and 4 bases from J, leaving 17 bases between. The receptor was isolated from an adult with an advanced solid tumor such as melanoma, head and neck, liver or kidney cancer. J is TRBJ1-4 and V is TRBV7-2; D may be TRBD1 (6 bases). The sample here was CD4+ or CD8+ T cells sorted from blood, taken in a trial of the OX40 agonist ivuxolimab. The CDR3 loop reads CASSPAIGQLNEKLFF. The CDR3 DNA is TGTGCCAGCAGCCCCGCCATCGGACAGCTTAATGAAAAACTGTTTTTT.